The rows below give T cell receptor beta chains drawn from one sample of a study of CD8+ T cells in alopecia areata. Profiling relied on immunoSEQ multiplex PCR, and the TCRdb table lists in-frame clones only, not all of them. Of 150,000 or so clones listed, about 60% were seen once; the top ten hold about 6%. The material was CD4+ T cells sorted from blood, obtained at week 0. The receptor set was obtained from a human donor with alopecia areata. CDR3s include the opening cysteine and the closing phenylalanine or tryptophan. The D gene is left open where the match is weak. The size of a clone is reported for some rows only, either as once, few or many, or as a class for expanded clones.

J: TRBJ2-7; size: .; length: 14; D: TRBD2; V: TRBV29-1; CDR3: CSVGGTSGSYEQYF; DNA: TGCAGCGTCGGTGGGACTAGCGGTTCCTACGAGCAGTACTTC
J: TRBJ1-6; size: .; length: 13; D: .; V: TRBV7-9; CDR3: CASTRGGNSPLHF; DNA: TGTGCCAGCACAAGGGGAGGGAATTCACCCCTCCACTTT
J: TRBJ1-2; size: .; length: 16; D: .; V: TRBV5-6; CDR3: CASSLSPRQGNYGYTF; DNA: TGTGCCAGCAGCTTGAGCCCCCGCCAAGGGAACTATGGCTACACCTTC
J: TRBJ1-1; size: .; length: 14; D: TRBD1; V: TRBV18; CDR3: CASSPDRANTEAFF; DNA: TGTGCCAGCTCACCGGACAGGGCGAACACTGAAGCTTTCTTT
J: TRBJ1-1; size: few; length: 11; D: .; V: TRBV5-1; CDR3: CASSLNTEAFF; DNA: TGCGCCAGCAGCTTGAACACTGAAGCTTTCTTT
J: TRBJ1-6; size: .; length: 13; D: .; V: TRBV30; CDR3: CAWSMGIGSPLHF; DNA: TGTGCCTGGAGCATGGGAATAGGATCACCCCTCCACTTT
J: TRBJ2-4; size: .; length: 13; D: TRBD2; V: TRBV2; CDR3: CASRAGGVNIQYF; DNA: TGTGCCAGCAGAGCGGGGGGGGTAAACATTCAGTACTTC
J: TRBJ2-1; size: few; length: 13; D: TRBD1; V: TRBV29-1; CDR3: CSVEGTGGNEQFF; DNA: TGCAGCGTAGAAGGGACAGGGGGCAATGAGCAGTTCTTC
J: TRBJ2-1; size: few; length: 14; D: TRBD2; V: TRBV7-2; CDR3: CASSLERGFVGQFF; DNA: TGTGCCAGCAGCTTAGAGCGGGGGTTCGTGGGTCAGTTCTTC
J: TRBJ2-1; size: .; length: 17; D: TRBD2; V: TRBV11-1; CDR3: CASSQKTSGASYNEQFF; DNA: TGTGCCAGCAGCCAGAAGACTAGCGGGGCATCCTACAATGAGCAGTTCTTC
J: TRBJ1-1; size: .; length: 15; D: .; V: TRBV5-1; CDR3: CASSFEGVPNTEAFF; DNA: TGCGCCAGCAGCTTCGAAGGCGTTCCAAACACTGAAGCTTTCTTT
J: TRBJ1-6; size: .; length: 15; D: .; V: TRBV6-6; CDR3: CASRSPDFGNSPLHF; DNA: TGTGCCAGCAGATCGCCGGATTTTGGTAATTCACCCCTCCACTTT
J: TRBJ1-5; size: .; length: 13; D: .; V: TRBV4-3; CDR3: CASSQDNSQPQHF; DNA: TGCGCCAGCAGCCAAGATAACAGTCAGCCCCAGCATTTT
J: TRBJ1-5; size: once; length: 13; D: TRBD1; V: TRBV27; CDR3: CASSGTGNQPQHF; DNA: TGTGCCAGCAGCGGGACAGGGAATCAGCCCCAGCATTTT
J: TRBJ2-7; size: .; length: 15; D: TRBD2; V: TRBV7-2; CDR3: CASRQTSGGGYEQYF; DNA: TGTGCCAGCAGGCAAACTAGCGGGGGTGGTTACGAGCAGTACTTC
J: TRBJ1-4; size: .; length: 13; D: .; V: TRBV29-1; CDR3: CSVEVQGGEKLFF; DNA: TGCAGCGTTGAAGTACAGGGAGGTGAAAAACTGTTTTTT
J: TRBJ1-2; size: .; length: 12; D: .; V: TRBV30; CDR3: CAWGSGDYGYTF; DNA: TGTGCCTGGGGATCTGGAGACTATGGCTACACCTTC
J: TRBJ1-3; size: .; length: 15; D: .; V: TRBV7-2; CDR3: CASSLWGGTGNTIYF; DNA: TGTGCCAGCAGCTTATGGGGTGGAACTGGAAACACCATATATTTT
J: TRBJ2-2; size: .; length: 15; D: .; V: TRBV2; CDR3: CASSKDVPPAGELFF; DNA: TGTGCCAGCAGTAAGGATGTTCCCCCGGCCGGGGAGCTGTTTTTT
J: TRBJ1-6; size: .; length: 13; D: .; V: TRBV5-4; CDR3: CASSFGEDSPLHF; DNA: TGTGCCAGCAGCTTCGGCGAGGATTCACCCCTCCACTTT